This is a list of T cell receptor beta chains from one sample in a study of cytomegalovirus exposure and HLA in healthy donors. Here immunoSEQ multiplex PCR was the method, and the copy in TCRdb shows in-frame clones only, minus some. The repertoire holds 210,000 or so clones, with more than 70% as singletons. What was sequenced was PBMCs. The receptors here all came from a boy younger than 18 in good health and CMV-seronegative. The CDR3 runs from the conserved cysteine through the conserved F or W. A D gene is named only where the DNA matches it firmly. The size field is filled for only some rows; it gives once, few, many or a size class.

j_gene	d_gene	abundance	v_gene	len	CDR3aa	CDR3nt
TRBJ1-2	TRBD1	NA	TRBV5-1	18	CASSFFGFPGQGTDGYTF	TGCGCCAGCAGCTTTTTCGGTTTCCCGGGACAGGGGACGGATGGCTACACCTTC
TRBJ2-2	NA	NA	TRBV19	14	CASRPEGGAGELFF	TGTGCCAGTAGGCCAGAGGGGGGGGCCGGGGAGCTGTTTTTT
TRBJ2-1	TRBD2	NA	TRBV5-1	17	CASSFGLAGSSYNEQFF	TGCGCCAGCAGCTTCGGACTAGCGGGGAGCTCCTACAATGAGCAGTTCTTC
TRBJ2-7	TRBD1	NA	TRBV19	13	CASSSDRGYEQYF	TGTGCCAGTAGTTCGGACAGGGGTTACGAGCAGTACTTC
TRBJ2-3	NA	NA	TRBV2	11	CASSGGYTQYF	TGTGCCAGCAGTGGCGGCTATACGCAGTATTTT
TRBJ2-2	NA	NA	TRBV2	15	CAGSQTSTNTGELFF	TGTGCCGGCAGCCAGACAAGCACGAACACCGGGGAGCTGTTTTTT
TRBJ2-7	TRBD1	NA	TRBV29-1	18	CSVKRAPDRGRTSYEQYF	TGCAGCGTCAAACGAGCCCCGGACAGGGGGCGGACTTCCTACGAGCAGTACTTC
TRBJ1-3	NA	NA	TRBV27	14	CASSSPLRGNTIYF	TGTGCCAGCAGCTCACCCTTGAGAGGAAACACCATATATTTT
TRBJ1-1	NA	NA	TRBV23-1	13	CAGGRGGSTEAFF	TGCGCCGGGGGTCGAGGGGGATCCACTGAAGCTTTCTTT
TRBJ2-7	NA	once	TRBV7-9	13	CASSYSPGDEQYF	TGTGCCAGCAGCTACTCCCCAGGGGACGAGCAGTACTTC
TRBJ1-1	NA	NA	TRBV19	13	CASSIRTDTEAFF	TGTGCCAGTAGTATACGGACAGACACTGAAGCTTTCTTT
TRBJ2-1	NA	NA	TRBV4-2	15	CASSLSAAGYNEQFF	TGTGCCAGCAGCCTGTCTGCGGCCGGATACAATGAGCAGTTCTTC
TRBJ2-7	TRBD2	NA	TRBV4-1	16	CASTGTSGRAVYEQYF	TGCGCCAGCACCGGGACTAGCGGGAGGGCCGTCTACGAGCAGTACTTC
TRBJ2-3	NA	NA	TRBV5-4	13	CASSLAGSDTQYF	TGTGCCAGCAGCTTGGCTGGCAGTGATACGCAGTATTTT
TRBJ2-5	NA	few	TRBV6-5	11	CASGLTGTAYF	TGTGCCAGCGGATTAACCGGGACTGCGTACTTC
TRBJ1-5	TRBD1	NA	TRBV19	14	CASADRGEVQPQHF	TGTGCCAGTGCGGACAGGGGCGAGGTTCAGCCCCAGCATTTT
TRBJ2-1	NA	NA	TRBV4-1	16	CASSQATIRVYNEQFF	TGCGCCAGCAGCCAAGCGACAATAAGAGTCTACAATGAGCAGTTCTTC
TRBJ1-4	NA	NA	TRBV9	14	CASTAGPSWVRLFF	TGTGCCAGCACCGCGGGCCCCTCTTGGGTGAGGCTGTTTTTT
TRBJ2-1	TRBD2	NA	TRBV9	14	CASSGTSGVDEQFF	TGTGCCAGCAGCGGGACTAGCGGGGTTGATGAGCAGTTCTTC
TRBJ1-1	TRBD1	NA	TRBV5-6	13	CASTQGASTEAFF	TGTGCCAGCACACAGGGGGCGAGCACTGAAGCTTTCTTT
TRBJ1-1	NA	NA	TRBV6-1	14	CASSLLRQDTEAFF	TGTGCCAGCAGTTTACTGCGACAGGACACTGAAGCTTTCTTT
TRBJ2-1	NA	NA	TRBV13	14	CASSFSSVGNEQFF	TGTGCCAGCAGCTTCTCTAGCGTCGGGAATGAGCAGTTCTTC
TRBJ2-7	NA	few	TRBV9	16	CASSDRDQAPNYEQYF	TGTGCCAGCAGCGACCGAGACCAGGCTCCTAACTACGAGCAGTACTTC
TRBJ2-1	TRBD2	once	TRBV4-2	16	CASSQKTSAPLTEQFF	TGTGCCAGCAGCCAGAAAACTAGCGCCCCGCTGACGGAGCAGTTCTTC
TRBJ1-2	NA	NA	TRBV5-1	13	CASSSYREGGYTF	TGCGCCAGCAGCTCCTACAGGGAAGGAGGCTACACCTTC
TRBJ1-1	NA	few	TRBV6-5	15	CASRRQASGSPEAFF	TGTGCCAGCAGACGACAGGCCTCAGGGTCGCCTGAAGCTTTCTTT
TRBJ1-1	NA	NA	TRBV30	14	CAWSPDRSRTEAFF	TGTGCCTGGTCCCCAGACAGGTCGAGGACTGAAGCTTTCTTT
TRBJ2-7	TRBD2	few	TRBV5-4	15	CASSRSAGGLYEQYF	TGTGCCAGCAGCCGCTCGGCGGGAGGACTCTACGAGCAGTACTTC
TRBJ2-3	NA	NA	TRBV9	12	CASSDSKITQYF	TGTGCCAGCAGCGATAGTAAAATTACGCAGTATTTT
TRBJ2-2	TRBD1	NA	TRBV7-6	16	CASSSMPGQSTGELFF	TGTGCCAGCAGCTCGATGCCGGGACAGAGCACCGGGGAGCTGTTTTTT
TRBJ2-1	NA	once	TRBV18	16	CASSAWRAGRVHEQFF	TGTGCCAGCTCAGCTTGGAGGGCCGGGCGCGTCCATGAGCAGTTCTTC
TRBJ2-7	TRBD2	NA	TRBV18	17	CASSPNIPAGASSEQYF	TGTGCCAGCTCACCGAATATACCGGCGGGAGCGTCGTCCGAGCAGTACTTC
TRBJ1-2	NA	NA	TRBV11-3	13	CASSPDLDYGYTF	TGTGCCAGCAGCCCGGACTTGGACTATGGCTACACCTTC
TRBJ1-5	NA	NA	TRBV6-4	14	CASSDQGGNQPQHF	TGTGCCAGCAGTGACCAGGGCGGAAATCAGCCCCAGCATTTT
TRBJ2-5	NA	NA	TRBV2	15	CASSAGGGTQETQYF	TGTGCCAGCAGTGCAGGCGGGGGCACCCAAGAGACCCAGTACTTC
TRBJ1-1	NA	NA	TRBV30	13	CAWSRGQNTEAFF	TGTGCCTGGAGTAGGGGTCAGAACACTGAAGCTTTCTTT
TRBJ2-6	NA	NA	TRBV9	16	CASSDSPVSGANVLTF	TGTGCCAGCAGCGACTCCCCCGTCTCTGGGGCCAACGTCCTGACTTTC
TRBJ2-5	NA	NA	TRBV9	13	CASSVRLQETQYF	TGTGCCAGCAGTGTTAGACTACAAGAGACCCAGTACTTC
TRBJ1-1	NA	NA	TRBV6-1	16	CASSDRGLGGEVEAFF	TGTGCCAGCAGTGACCGAGGGTTGGGCGGGGAGGTTGAAGCTTTCTTT
TRBJ1-2	TRBD1	NA	TRBV29-1	18	CSGGNPRDRTSPGDGYTF	TGCAGCGGTGGGAACCCCCGGGACAGGACATCCCCGGGGGATGGCTACACCTTC
TRBJ1-5	TRBD1	NA	TRBV6-1	18	CASSDNNIQGAPSRAQHF	TGTGCCAGCAGTGACAACAATATTCAGGGGGCCCCGTCTAGGGCCCAGCATTTT
TRBJ1-1	NA	NA	TRBV7-2	18	CASSLVRLTNLMNTEAFF	TGTGCCAGCAGCTTAGTTCGGTTAACCAACCTCATGAACACTGAAGCTTTCTTT
TRBJ2-2	TRBD2	NA	TRBV12-5	16	CASGLGGSQNTGELFF	TGTGCTAGTGGTTTGGGCGGGAGCCAAAACACCGGGGAGCTGTTTTTT
TRBJ2-7	NA	NA	TRBV12-5	13	CASGTPRGYEQYF	TGTGCTAGTGGCACACCTCGCGGTTACGAGCAGTACTTC
TRBJ1-1	NA	few	TRBV6-4	14	CASKGQQDFTEAFF	TGTGCCAGCAAAGGACAGCAGGATTTCACTGAAGCTTTCTTT
TRBJ2-1	NA	NA	TRBV29-1	13	CSVWRWATNEQFF	TGCAGCGTTTGGCGCTGGGCTACCAATGAGCAGTTCTTC
TRBJ1-2	TRBD1	NA	TRBV16	15	CASSQSPTGNYGYTF	TGTGCCAGCAGCCAATCTCCGACAGGGAACTATGGCTACACCTTC
TRBJ2-5	TRBD1	once	TRBV5-4	15	CASSLTSGGQETQYF	TGTGCCAGCAGCTTGACGTCAGGGGGACAAGAGACCCAGTACTTC
TRBJ1-1	TRBD1	few	TRBV6-1	17	CASSASRIGTGFTEAFF	TGTGCCAGCAGTGCCTCCCGGATCGGGACAGGGTTCACTGAAGCTTTCTTT
TRBJ1-2	NA	once	TRBV19	15	CASTESAGNNYGYTF	TGTGCCAGTACCGAGAGCGCAGGGAATAACTATGGCTACACCTTC
TRBJ1-5	TRBD1	NA	TRBV6-5	14	CASSPRTGYQPQHF	TGTGCCAGCAGTCCAAGGACAGGCTATCAGCCCCAGCATTTT
TRBJ2-7	TRBD2	NA	TRBV9	14	CASSAGGWGEEQYF	TGTGCCAGCAGCGCCGGGGGGTGGGGGGAAGAGCAGTACTTC
TRBJ1-5	NA	NA	TRBV7-8	16	CASSLAPRIGNQPQHF	TGTGCCAGCAGCTTAGCGCCCAGGATTGGCAATCAGCCCCAGCATTTT